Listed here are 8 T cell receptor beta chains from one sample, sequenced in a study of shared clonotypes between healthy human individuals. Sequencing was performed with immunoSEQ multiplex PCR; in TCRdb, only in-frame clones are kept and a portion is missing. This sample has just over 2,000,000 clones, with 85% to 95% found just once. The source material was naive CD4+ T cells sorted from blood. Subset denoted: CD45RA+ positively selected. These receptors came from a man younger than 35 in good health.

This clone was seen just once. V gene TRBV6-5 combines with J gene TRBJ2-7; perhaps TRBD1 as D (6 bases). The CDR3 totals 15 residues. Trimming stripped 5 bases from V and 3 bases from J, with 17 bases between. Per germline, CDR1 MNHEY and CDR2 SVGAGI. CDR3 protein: CASSNRQAAGYEQYF. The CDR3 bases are TGTGCCAGCAGTAACCGACAGGCCGCGGGCTACGAGCAGTACTTC.

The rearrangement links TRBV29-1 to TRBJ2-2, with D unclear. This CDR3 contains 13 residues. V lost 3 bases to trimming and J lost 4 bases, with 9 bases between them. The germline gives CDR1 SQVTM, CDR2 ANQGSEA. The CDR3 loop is CSVEGVGTGELFF. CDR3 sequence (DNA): TGCAGCGTTGAGGGCGTAGGCACCGGGGAGCTGTTTTTT.

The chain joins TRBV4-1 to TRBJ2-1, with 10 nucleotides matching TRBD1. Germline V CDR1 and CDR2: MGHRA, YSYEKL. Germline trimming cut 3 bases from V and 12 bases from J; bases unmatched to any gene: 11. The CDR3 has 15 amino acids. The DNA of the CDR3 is TGCGCCAGCAGCCAGCCGGGACAGGGGCGGCTGGGGCAGTTCTTC. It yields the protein CASSQPGQGRLGQFF.

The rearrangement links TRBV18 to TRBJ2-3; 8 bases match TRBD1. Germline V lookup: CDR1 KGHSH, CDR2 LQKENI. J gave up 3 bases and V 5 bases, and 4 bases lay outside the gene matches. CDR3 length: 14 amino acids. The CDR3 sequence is CASSSQGATDTQYF. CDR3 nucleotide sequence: TGTGCCAGCTCATCGCAGGGGGCGACAGATACGCAGTATTTT.

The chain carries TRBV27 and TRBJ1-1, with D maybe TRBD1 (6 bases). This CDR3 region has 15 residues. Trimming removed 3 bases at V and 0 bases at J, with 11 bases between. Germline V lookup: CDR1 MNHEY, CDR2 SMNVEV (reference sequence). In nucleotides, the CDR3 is TGTGCCAGCAGTTTTTTTACAGGGATGAACACTGAAGCTTTCTTT. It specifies CASSFFTGMNTEAFF.

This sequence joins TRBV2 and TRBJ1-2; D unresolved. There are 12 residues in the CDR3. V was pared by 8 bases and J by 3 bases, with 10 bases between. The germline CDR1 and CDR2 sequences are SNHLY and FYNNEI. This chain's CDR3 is CASFHGDYGYTF. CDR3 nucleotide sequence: TGTGCCAGCTTTCACGGTGACTATGGCTACACCTTC. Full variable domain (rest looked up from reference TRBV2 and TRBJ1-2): EPEVTQTPSHQVTQMGQEVILRCVPISNHLYFYWYRQILGQKVEFLVSFYNNEISEKSEIFDDQFSVERPDGSNFTLKIRSTKLEDSAMYFCASFHGDYGYTFGSGTRLTVV.

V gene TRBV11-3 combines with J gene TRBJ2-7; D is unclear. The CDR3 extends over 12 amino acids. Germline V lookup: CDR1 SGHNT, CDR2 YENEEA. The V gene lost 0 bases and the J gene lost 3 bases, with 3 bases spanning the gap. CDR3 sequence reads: CASSLENYEQYF. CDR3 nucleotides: TGTGCCAGCAGCTTAGAAAACTACGAGCAGTACTTC.

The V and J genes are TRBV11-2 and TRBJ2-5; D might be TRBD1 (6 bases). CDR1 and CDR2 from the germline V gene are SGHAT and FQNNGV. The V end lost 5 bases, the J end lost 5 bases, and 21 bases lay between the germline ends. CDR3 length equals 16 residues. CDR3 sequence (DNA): TGTGCCAGCAGCCCTAGAATTTCAGGGGAGCGCGAGACCCAGTACTTC. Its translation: CASSPRISGERETQYF.